Below, one TCR beta chain is given with its context. The germline V gene has CDR1 SGHNT and CDR2 YENEEA. The CDR3 spans 13 residues. V dropped 5 bases and J dropped 2 bases, with 10 bases sitting between them. This record belongs to a study of shared clonotypes between healthy human individuals. The data were produced by immunoSEQ multiplex PCR, yet TCRdb's version contains in-frame clones alone and is incomplete. The sample lists over 1.5 million clones, around 98% occurring once. The sample was naive CD4+ T cells sorted from blood. Subset specified: CD45RA+ positively selected. The V call is TRBV11-3, the J call TRBJ2-7, with a tentative D call TRBD1 (6 bases). This sequence was found in a man in his thirties or forties in good health. The CDR3 spells CASSLRDTYEQYF. As DNA, the CDR3 is TGTGCCAGCAGCCTCCGGGACACCTACGAGCAGTACTTC. Full variable domain (outside the CDR3, taken from reference TRBV11-3 and TRBJ2-7): EAGVVQSPRYKIIEKKQPVAFWCNPISGHNTLYWYLQNLGQGPELLIRYENEEAVDDSQLPKDRFSAERLKGVDSTLKIQPAELGDSAVYLCASSLRDTYEQYFGPGTRLTVT.